This T cell receptor (beta chain) was sequenced in a study of blood T cells in healthy people across ages. Combining a sample-barcoded 5' primer with a J-beta primer mix, a second PCR ran for roughly 7 to 11 cycles. TCRdb itself ran the 5' RACE reads through MiXCR, one entry per CDR3 protein. The repertoire holds roughly 680,000 distinct CDR3 sequences, with roughly 50% as singletons. J gave up 4 bases and V 3 bases, and 5 bases lay outside the gene matches. From germline, CDR1 is SQVTM and CDR2 ANQGSEA. The CDR3 is made up of 13 amino acids. This clonotype appeared a few times. This chain joins TRBV29-1 and TRBJ1-1; 7 bases are a match to TRBD1. This TCR came from a woman aged 60-70 years in good health. Sequenced input: blood. CDR3 protein: CSVDRGLGTEAFF. CDR3 nucleotides: TGCAGCGTTGATAGGGGGCTCGGCACTGAAGCTTTCTTT.